This T cell receptor (beta chain) was retrieved from a study of T cells in Graves' hyperthyroidism and ophthalmopathy. Broader study findings: The model foresaw ophthalmopathy a median around 6 months prior to onset.

In patients aged 18 to 65, hyperthyroidism was newly diagnosed, with duration under 2 months. Amplification yielded TCR beta CDR3 regions, with RNA transcripts as the source. The TCR CDR3 first-round RT-PCR relied on the HTBI primer set. TCRdb called the multiplex PCR reads again in MiXCR, with one record for every CDR3 protein. The data show roughly 200,000 distinct CDR3 sequences, roughly 17% seen once. CDR1 MNHNS and CDR2 SASEGT come from the germline V gene. V lost 6 bases and J 8 bases, leaving 14 bases between the germline ends. The length of the CDR3 is 14 residues. This clonotype turned up a few times. Antigen unknown.

The receptor comes from a woman aged 50 to 65 with Graves' hyperthyroidism. This chain joins TRBV6-1 and TRBJ1-6; the D gene is possibly TRBD1 (5 bases). The sample was blood. This CDR3 reads CASSKGLGDSPLHF. The CDR3 DNA sequence: TGTGCCAGCAGCAAGGGGCTTGGGGATTCACCCCTCCACTTT.